The 3 T cell receptor beta chains listed next were all sequenced from one sample in a study of PD-1 blockade in classical Hodgkin lymphoma. Every patient was affected by relapse after autologous stem cell transplantation, while exposure to brentuximab vedotin was not uniform. Profiling relied on immunoSEQ multiplex PCR, and the TCRdb table lists in-frame clones only, not all of them. The repertoire holds roughly 35,000 clones, with around nine tenths as singletons. Sample: peripheral blood mononuclear cells (PBMCs), taken before the second cycle of nivolumab. The receptor set was obtained from a human donor with classical Hodgkin lymphoma.

This rearrangement joins TRBV6-1 to TRBJ1-5, with a possible D match to TRBD1 (6 bases). The V and J ends lost 3 bases and 6 bases respectively, with 18 bases between them. From germline, CDR1 is MNHNS and CDR2 SASEGT. This CDR3 region has 16 residues. The chain's CDR3 is CASSDAGRGRSQPQHF. DNA for the CDR3: TGTGCCAGCAGTGACGCGGGCAGGGGACGGAGTCAGCCCCAGCATTTT.

On this clone itself: Other nucleotide sequences from this sample produce the same CDR3. This chain links TRBV5-1 with TRBJ1-4, with TRBD1 matching over 11 bases. The V gene's germline CDR1 is SGHRS and CDR2 YFSETQ. V lost 6 bases, J lost 3 bases, and 13 bases stayed unmatched. The CDR3 extends over 18 amino acids. The CDR3 loop reads CASTPGTGGFLSNEKLFF. The DNA of the CDR3 is TGCGCCAGCACCCCTGGGACAGGGGGGTTTTTATCTAATGAAAAACTGTTTTTT.

The CDR3 loop is CATQLAGFGTGELFF. In DNA, the CDR3 is TGTGCCACCCAGCTAGCGGGTTTCGGCACCGGGGAGCTGTTTTTT. This chain joins TRBV27 and TRBJ2-2, with 8 bases identical to TRBD2. Germline V gene sequence: CDR1 MNHEY, CDR2 SMNVEV (reference sequence). This CDR3 region has 15 residues. V lost 10 bases and J lost 4; bases outside the gene matches: 11.